The TCR beta chain described here comes from a study of early T cells in non-severe SARS-CoV-2 infection (dated by TCRdb to about 2021). General notes on the study: Because TCR sequencing was done on bulk RNA from unsorted whole blood, the alpha and beta chains could not be paired.

Library method: 5' RACE. Instrument used: NextSeq 500. The TCR library protocol attached unique molecular identifiers to individual cDNA molecules to correct for sequencing error and PCR bias. Both TCR alpha and beta chains were sequenced, and tight co-correlation was observed between alpha and beta sequence abundances in each sample. The paper's data handling went like this. Decombinator V4 was used to annotate TCR sequences for V gene, J gene and CDR3. TCRs were defined as expanded if a significant change between any two time points was detected under a Poisson model with p below 0.0001. Abundances of TCRs were expressed as counts per million after normalisation to the total number of TCRs sequenced in each sample. MAIT TCRs were defined by TRAV1-2 paired with TRAJ12, TRAJ20 or TRAJ33, and iNKT TCRs by TRAV10 paired with TRAJ18. VDJdb, accessed on 1 November 2021, was searched for TCRs annotated for CMV, EBV and SARS-CoV-2, and TCRs annotated for more than one antigen were excluded. TCRdb reprocessing: public reads trimmed at Q25 with fastp, clones called with MiXCR, in-frame beta chains kept. Each entry merges the rows of one CDR3 protein and shows their most common DNA and genes. These V and J calls are TCRdb output, not the study's own analysis. This sample holds some 66,000 distinct CDR3 sequences; around 12% were observed only once. Of the sample, around 4.6% falls within the top ten clones.

Set within a cohort of healthcare workers in London, UK, this nested case-control study involved weekly PCR testing of nasopharyngeal swabs along with blood sampling. Healthcare workers were recruited during the week of the UK lockdown, between 23 and 31 March 2020, and followed weekly for up to 16 weeks. This clonotype has a count of ten or more. It lacks a known antigen. No much larger clone exists at a distance of one base, and base qualities are not known. Reading from cysteine to phenylalanine, the CDR3 counts 13 amino acids. The read is trimmed to its CDR3 DNA, 39 bases read in frame from base 1. The germline V gene sets CDR1 to ENHRY and CDR2 to SYGVKD. V is pared back by 9 bases and J by 3 bases, with 14 bases lying between the germline termini. On the study overall, not on this receptor specifically: VDJdb matching was skewed toward anti-spike CD8 responses, so virus-specific expansions were likely underestimated and private and CD4 specificities were missed.

The clonotype was recovered from an adult who was a healthcare worker with PCR-confirmed SARS-CoV-2 infection or an uninfected control (not recorded which). The sequence links TRBV10-3 to TRBJ2-5, with a tentative D gene TRBD1 over 5 matching bases. The sample consisted of whole blood. The nucleotides are TGTGCCATAGCACCAGGGTTGGAAGAGACCCAGTACTTC. Protein translation: CAIAPGLEETQYF.